A selection of T cell receptor beta chains follows, all from one sample in a study of blood T cell repertoires in COVID-19. Repertoires were generated with immunoSEQ multiplex PCR, while TCRdb's copy carries only in-frame clones and drops some. The sample holds 200,000 to 250,000 clones, 75% to 90% seen once. Sequencing used peripheral blood. The receptor set was obtained from a woman in her 70s with COVID-19, enrolled during active disease. The CDR3 runs from the conserved cysteine through the conserved F or W. The D gene is left open where the match is weak. Where a row states a size, it is once, few, many or the class of an expanded clone; other rows omit it.

d_call j_call clone_size cdr3_length v_call cdr3_aa cdr3_nt
TRBD1 TRBJ1-5 - 14 TRBV19 CASNPGQNNQPQHF TGTGCCAGCAACCCGGGACAGAACAATCAGCCCCAGCATTTT
- TRBJ2-1 - 12 TRBV10-3 CAISESRSVEFF TGTGCCATCAGTGAGTCTCGATCAGTCGAGTTCTTC
TRBD1 TRBJ2-4 once 18 TRBV11-2 CASSLDPGTGLEANIQYF TGTGCCAGCAGCTTAGATCCCGGGACAGGGTTAGAAGCGAACATTCAGTACTTC
- TRBJ2-7 - 12 TRBV30 CAWTVGGYEQYF TGTGCCTGGACCGTGGGGGGCTACGAGCAGTACTTC
- TRBJ1-2 - 14 TRBV4-3 CASSQVSGPYGYTF TGCGCCAGCAGCCAAGTCAGTGGGCCCTATGGCTACACCTTC
- TRBJ1-1 - 14 TRBV7-2 CASGPIRKNTEAFF TGTGCCAGCGGCCCGATACGAAAGAACACTGAAGCTTTCTTT
- TRBJ2-3 - 11 TRBV28 CASQGGLFQYF TGTGCCAGCCAAGGAGGCCTCTTCCAGTATTTT
- TRBJ1-6 - 15 TRBV14 CASSQKSSYNSPLHF TGTGCCAGCAGCCAAAAGAGCTCCTATAATTCACCCCTCCACTTT
TRBD1 TRBJ1-1 - 14 TRBV2 CASSQNRGNTEAFF TGTGCCAGCAGTCAAAACAGGGGGAACACTGAAGCTTTCTTT
- TRBJ2-3 once 16 TRBV5-1 CASSSLRGSTTDTQYF TGCGCCAGCAGCTCACTACGGGGATCGACGACAGATACGCAGTATTTT
- TRBJ2-5 - 14 TRBV4-3 CASSHRFPQETQYF TGCGCCAGCAGCCACCGATTCCCTCAGGAGACCCAGTACTTC
TRBD2 TRBJ2-3 - 13 TRBV28 CASSSTSVDTQYF TGTGCCAGCAGCTCCACTAGCGTAGATACGCAGTATTTT
- TRBJ2-2 - 15 TRBV2 CASRGDSMPTGELFF TGTGCCAGCAGGGGAGACTCCATGCCCACCGGGGAGCTGTTTTTT
TRBD1 TRBJ1-2 - 17 TRBV10-3 CAISDSDRVGGDYGYTF TGTGCCATCAGTGACAGCGACAGGGTGGGGGGAGACTATGGCTACACCTTC
- TRBJ2-1 - 16 TRBV29-1 CSVEDPNSFSYNEQFF TGCAGCGTTGAAGATCCTAACTCCTTCTCCTACAATGAGCAGTTCTTC
TRBD1 TRBJ1-2 once 15 TRBV4-3 CASSRQMGGQYGYTF TGCGCCAGCAGTCGCCAGATGGGGGGACAGTATGGCTACACCTTC
TRBD1 TRBJ2-2 few 15 TRBV6-2/TRBV6-3 CASSAGQGRTGELFF TGTGCCAGCAGTGCTGGACAGGGGAGGACCGGGGAGCTGTTTTTT
- TRBJ1-1 - 13 TRBV3-1/TRBV3-2 CASSQFLEAEAFF TGTGCCAGCAGCCAGTTCTTGGAGGCTGAAGCTTTCTTT
- TRBJ1-4 - 14 TRBV28 CASTDGRRYEKLFF TGTGCCAGTACAGATGGCAGAAGATATGAAAAACTGTTTTTT
- TRBJ1-1 - 15 TRBV7-2 CASSQTPPQDTEAFF TGTGCCAGCAGCCAGACACCGCCCCAGGACACTGAAGCTTTCTTT
- TRBJ1-5 - 13 TRBV28 CASTAGNNQPQHF TGTGCCAGCACGGCGGGGAACAATCAGCCCCAGCATTTT
- TRBJ1-1 - 14 TRBV19 CASSPLMLNTEAFF TGTGCCAGTAGTCCCCTAATGCTGAACACTGAAGCTTTCTTT
- TRBJ1-1 few 11 TRBV12-3/TRBV12-4 CASSSNTEAFF TGTGCCAGCAGTTCTAACACTGAAGCTTTCTTT
- TRBJ2-3 - 14 TRBV29-1 CSVPTSFGAPTQYF TGCAGCGTTCCCACTAGCTTCGGTGCCCCTACGCAGTATTTT
- TRBJ1-2 - 12 TRBV9 CAKLGRANGYTF TGTGCCAAACTGGGGAGGGCAAATGGCTACACCTTC
TRBD2 TRBJ2-3 - 16 TRBV27 CASSLLVGTSGSTQYF TGTGCCAGCAGTTTACTTGTCGGGACTAGCGGGAGTACGCAGTATTTT
TRBD2 TRBJ2-7 - 15 TRBV7-2 CASSLLAGGTYEQYF TGTGCCAGCAGCTTGCTAGCGGGAGGAACCTACGAGCAGTACTTC
TRBD2 TRBJ2-2 - 16 TRBV7-3 CASSYGLAGKAGELFF TGTGCCAGCAGCTACGGACTAGCGGGAAAAGCCGGGGAGCTGTTTTTT
- TRBJ1-1 - 14 TRBV18 CASSGRGKNTEAFF TGTGCCAGCTCAGGCAGGGGTAAGAACACTGAAGCTTTCTTT
- TRBJ1-4 - 16 TRBV2 CASSNSRFGINEKLFF TGTGCCAGCAGTAATAGTCGGTTCGGTATTAATGAAAAACTGTTTTTT
- TRBJ1-2 - 13 TRBV27 CASKLRAGGGYTF TGTGCCAGCAAGTTAAGGGCAGGAGGAGGCTACACCTTC
- TRBJ1-4 - 16 TRBV5-1 CASPQRDTRYGEKLFF TGCGCCAGCCCCCAACGGGACACCCGGTACGGTGAAAAACTGTTTTTT
TRBD1 TRBJ1-2 - 15 TRBV6-6 CASSYRDHRGQGYTF TGTGCCAGCAGTTACCGCGACCACAGGGGGCAGGGCTACACCTTC
- TRBJ2-1 - 15 TRBV4-3 CASSQGPGAGNEQFF TGCGCCAGCAGCCAAGGTCCGGGAGCAGGCAATGAGCAGTTCTTC
- TRBJ2-2 - 13 TRBV2 CASSGANTGELFF TGTGCCAGCTCGGGAGCGAACACCGGGGAGCTGTTTTTT
- TRBJ2-7 - 13 TRBV21-1 CASKITRGYEQYF TGTGCCAGCAAAATAACCAGGGGCTACGAGCAGTACTTC
- TRBJ1-4 - 12 TRBV29-1 CSVLATNEKLFF TGCAGCGTCTTAGCAACTAATGAAAAACTGTTTTTT
- TRBJ1-6 - 15 TRBV28 CASSLWEGGNSPLHF TGTGCCAGCAGTTTATGGGAGGGGGGGAATTCACCCCTCCACTTT
TRBD2 TRBJ2-7 few 13 TRBV7-3 CASSLTGGREQYF TGTGCCAGCAGCTTAACGGGAGGGAGGGAGCAGTACTTC
- TRBJ1-2 - 14 TRBV5-1 CASSLAGQQYGYTF TGCGCCAGCAGCTTGGCCGGACAACAGTATGGCTACACCTTC
- TRBJ2-5 - 15 TRBV2 CASSEEASRQETQYF TGTGCCAGCAGTGAAGAGGCTAGCAGACAAGAGACCCAGTACTTC
- TRBJ2-7 - 13 TRBV6-2/TRBV6-3 CASSYRSEYEQYF TGTGCCAGCAGTTACCGCTCGGAGTACGAGCAGTACTTC
TRBD2 TRBJ2-1 few 14 TRBV20-1 CSASASGRRNEQFF TGCAGTGCTAGTGCTAGCGGGAGACGCAATGAGCAGTTCTTC
- TRBJ1-5 - 17 TRBV30 CAWSRGTAVYSNQPQHF TGTGCCTGGAGTAGGGGGACGGCTGTCTATAGCAATCAGCCCCAGCATTTT
- TRBJ1-1 - 17 TRBV5-1 CASSLSGSQGGAGLAFF TGCGCCAGCAGCCTCTCCGGGAGCCAGGGAGGCGCCGGGTTGGCTTTCTTT
- TRBJ2-5 - 13 TRBV28 CASSLVVPETQYF TGTGCCAGCAGTTTGGTAGTCCCAGAGACCCAGTACTTC
TRBD2 TRBJ2-1 - 15 TRBV5-1 CASSFEGGRGNEQFF TGCGCCAGCAGCTTCGAGGGAGGGCGTGGAAATGAGCAGTTCTTC
TRBD1 TRBJ1-1 once 12 TRBV28 CASSLGQVEAFF TGTGCCAGCAGCCTTGGACAGGTCGAAGCTTTCTTT
- TRBJ2-7 - 15 TRBV6-5 CASSYDSTFSYEQYF TGTGCCAGCAGTTACGACAGTACTTTCTCCTACGAGCAGTACTTC
- TRBJ1-5 - 14 TRBV7-2 CASSLMGARQPQHF TGTGCCAGCAGCTTAATGGGGGCAAGACAGCCCCAGCATTTT
TRBD2 TRBJ2-1 - 18 TRBV27 CASSPRLAGATVGREQFF TGTGCCAGCAGTCCCCGACTAGCGGGAGCTACCGTTGGGCGTGAGCAGTTCTTC